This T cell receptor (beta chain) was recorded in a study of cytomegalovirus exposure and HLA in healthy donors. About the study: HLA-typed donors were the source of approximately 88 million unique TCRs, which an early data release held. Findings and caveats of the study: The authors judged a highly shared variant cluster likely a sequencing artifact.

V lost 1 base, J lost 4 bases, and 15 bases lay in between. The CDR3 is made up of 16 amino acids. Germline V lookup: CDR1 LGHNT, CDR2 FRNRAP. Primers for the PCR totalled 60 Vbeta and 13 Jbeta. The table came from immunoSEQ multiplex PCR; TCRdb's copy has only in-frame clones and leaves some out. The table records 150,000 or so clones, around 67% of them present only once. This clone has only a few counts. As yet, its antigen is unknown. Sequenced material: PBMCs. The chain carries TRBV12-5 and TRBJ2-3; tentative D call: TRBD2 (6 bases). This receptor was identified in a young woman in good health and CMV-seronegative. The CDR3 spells CASGLDLAIIPDTQYF. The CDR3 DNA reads TGTGCTAGTGGTTTGGATCTAGCGATCATCCCAGATACGCAGTATTTT.